Presented here are 17 T cell receptor beta chains from one specimen sequenced in a study of beta chain features in type 1 diabetes. Study-wide points: All four CD4+ subsets from Type 1 diabetes patients carried moderately but significantly shorter TCRB CDR3s.

Expressed TCRB transcripts got sequenced, as all isolated RNA was reverse transcribed. TCRdb's copy holds only in-frame clones and misses some; the assay was immunoSEQ multiplex PCR. The sample lists more than 550,000 clones, about an eighth seen once, with approximately 0.043% in the top ten. These receptors' targets are unknown. The sample taken for sequencing was naive CD4+ T cells from blood. These receptors were taken from a man aged 18 to 30 with type 1 diabetes.

This clone came up a few times. The J gene is TRBJ2-1, the V gene TRBV7-9, with 9 nucleotides matching TRBD2. This CDR3 region has 15 residues. In germline, CDR1 is SEHNR, CDR2 FQNEAQ (reference sequence). V dropped 11 bases and J dropped 3; count of bases not matched to a gene: 11. The CDR3 nucleotides are TGTGCCGTTGTAGTAGCGGGAGTTCGCTACAATGAGCAGTTCTTC. Protein: CAVVVAGVRYNEQFF. The variable domain in full, with the rest retrieved from reference TRBV7-9 and TRBJ2-1, is DTGVSQNPRHKITKRGQNVTFRCDPISEHNRLYWYRQTLGQGPEFLTYFQNEAQLEKSRLLSDRFSAERPKGSFSTLEIQRTEQGDSAMYLCAVVVAGVRYNEQFFGPGTRLTVL.

The genes are TRBV7-3 and TRBJ2-7, with D tentatively TRBD2 (6 bases). Germline loops: CDR1 SGHTA, CDR2 FQGTGA. The V and J ends lost 5 bases and 3 bases respectively, with 17 bases between them. CDR3 length equals 15 residues. The CDR3 bases are TGTGCCAGCAGCCAAATGTCGGGGGTTGGCTACGAGCAGTACTTC. Translation: CASSQMSGVGYEQYF.

This chain joins TRBV10-1 and TRBJ2-2, with a possible D match to TRBD2 (6 bases). The CDR3 contains 17 residues. Deletions cut 0 bases from V and 0 bases from J, with 11 bases between. CDR1 is WNHNN and CDR2 is SYGVQD in the germline V gene (reference sequence). Written as DNA, the CDR3 is TGCGCCAGCAGTGAGTCTCGCGGGACTCCGAACACCGGGGAGCTGTTTTTT. Translated: CASSESRGTPNTGELFF.

The V call is TRBV5-1, the J call TRBJ1-1; D call uncertain. Trimming removed 3 bases from V and 4 bases from J, with 10 bases in between. In germline, CDR1 is SGHRS, CDR2 YFSETQ. There are 13 residues in the CDR3. The CDR3 spells CASSSLTTTEAFF. The CDR3 DNA is TGCGCCAGCAGCTCTCTAACGACCACTGAAGCTTTCTTT.

The V call is TRBV29-1, the J call TRBJ2-7; D assignment may be TRBD1 or TRBD2 (5 bases each). Trimming removed 4 bases from V and 1 base from J, with 8 bases in between. CDR3 length: 12 residues. Germline CDR1 SQVTM, CDR2 ANQGSEA. The CDR3 loop is CSVVGTSYEQYF. The CDR3 DNA follows: TGCAGCGTTGTGGGGACGTCCTACGAGCAGTACTTC.

A few counts support this clone. The rearrangement joins TRBV5-1 to TRBJ2-7, with 11 bases lining up with TRBD2. This CDR3 region has 14 residues. V shed 3 bases and J 4 bases; nucleotides not matched to a gene: 3. Per the germline V gene, CDR1 is SGHRS and CDR2 is YFSETQ. The chain's CDR3 is CASSWGLAVYEQYF. The CDR3 DNA reads TGCGCCAGCAGCTGGGGACTAGCGGTATACGAGCAGTACTTC.

In this sample, this clone turned up once. The gene calls are TRBV5-6 and TRBJ2-7; D gene unclear. The V and J ends lost 0 bases and 6 bases respectively, with 4 bases between them. Per the germline V gene, CDR1 is SGHDT and CDR2 is YYEEEE. The CDR3 is 11 residues long. The CDR3 protein is CASSLASEQYF. CDR3 DNA: TGTGCCAGCAGCTTGGCATCCGAGCAGTACTTC.

The chain is built from TRBV4-3 and TRBJ2-2, with 12 bases lining up with TRBD1. Germline V gene lookup returns CDR1 LGHNA and CDR2 YSLEER. J was trimmed by 9 bases and V by 2 bases; bases with no gene match: 10. This CDR3 is 17 amino acids long. CDR3 residues: CASSQPRWGQGARELFF. In DNA form, the CDR3 reads TGCGCCAGCAGCCAACCCCGATGGGGACAGGGGGCCCGGGAGCTGTTTTTT.

The genes are TRBV14 and TRBJ2-3; 12 bases align to TRBD2. This CDR3 spans 16 amino acids. The germline V gene encodes CDR1 SGHDN and CDR2 FVKESK. V lost 4 bases, J lost 2 bases, and 4 bases stayed unmatched. The chain's CDR3 is CASSLGLAGYTDTQYF. The CDR3, as DNA: TGTGCCAGCAGCCTAGGACTAGCGGGATACACAGATACGCAGTATTTT. The full variable domain, completed using reference TRBV14 and TRBJ2-3, is EAGVTQFPSHSVIEKGQTVTLRCDPISGHDNLYWYRRVMGKEIKFLLHFVKESKQDESGMPNNRFLAERTGGTYSTLKVQPAELEDSGVYFCASSLGLAGYTDTQYFGPGTRLTVL.

This clone was seen only a few times. The sample contains more than one DNA sequence encoding this CDR3. The chain combines TRBV20-1 with TRBJ1-2, with D possibly being TRBD1 (6 bases). The V and J ends lost 5 bases and 2 bases respectively, with 6 bases between them. The length of the CDR3 is 11 residues. CDR1 DFQATT and CDR2 SNEGSKA come from the germline V gene (reference sequence). The CDR3 DNA reads as TGCAGTGCTGGACAGAACTATGGCTACACCTTC. Translated: CSAGQNYGYTF.

This clone was detected a few times. The chain links TRBV4-3 to TRBJ1-1; D might be TRBD1 (5 bases). V lost 6 bases and J lost 4, with 21 bases in between. CDR1 and CDR2 (germline): LGHNA, YSLEER. CDR3 length: 16 residues. CDR3 DNA sequence: TGCGCCAGCAGTCAAACTCGGGGGGTGTTGTTCACTGAAGCTTTCTTT. Its translation: CASSQTRGVLFTEAFF.

This clone was found a few times. The chain combines TRBV30 with TRBJ2-3, with TRBD2 identical over 10 bases. CDR3 length: 15 amino acids. Germline assignment: CDR1 GTSNPN and CDR2 SVGIG (reference sequence). With 5 bases clipped from V and 3 bases from J, the junction kept 8 bases outside the gene matches. CDR3 loop: CAWGPLAGVTDTQYF. The CDR3, as DNA: TGTGCCTGGGGTCCCCTAGCGGGAGTGACAGATACGCAGTATTTT.

This chain uses TRBV19 with TRBJ1-5; D is ambiguous. The V end was cut by 3 bases, the J end by 6 bases, with 9 bases between. Germline loops: CDR1 LNHDA, CDR2 SQIVND (reference sequence). This CDR3 has 13 amino acids. CDR3 bases: TGTGCCAGTAGTATCTCCTCTTCTCAGCCCCAGCATTTT. It specifies CASSISSSQPQHF.

This clone was counted a few times. This chain joins TRBV20-1 and TRBJ1-1; no firm D call. V gave up 5 bases and J gave up 6 bases, with 10 bases separating them. Germline CDR1 is DFQATT and CDR2 is SNEGSKA (reference sequence). This CDR3 has 11 amino acids. CDR3 sequence reads: CSASPAAEAFF. CDR3 DNA sequence: TGCAGTGCTTCGCCGGCCGCTGAAGCTTTCTTT.

This clone has a handful of counts. V and J are TRBV19 and TRBJ1-1; TRBD1 agrees at 8 bases. Per germline, CDR1 LNHDA and CDR2 SQIVND (reference sequence). The ends lost 7 bases at V and 5 bases at J; junction bases unmatched: 6. The CDR3 is 13 amino acids. The DNA of the CDR3 is TGTGCCAGTACCGACAGGGGAGGAACTGAAGCTTTCTTT. Translating it yields CASTDRGGTEAFF.

The chain uses TRBV19 and TRBJ1-1; 8 nucleotides line up with TRBD1. Trimming at V came to 5 bases and at J to 6 bases, leaving 5 bases not matched to a gene. The CDR3 runs 13 residues. From germline, CDR1 is LNHDA and CDR2 SQIVND (reference sequence). The CDR3 region is CASSPDRAAEAFF. CDR3 nucleotide sequence: TGTGCCAGTAGTCCGGACAGGGCTGCTGAAGCTTTCTTT.

This clone was seen a few times. The chain joins TRBV2 to TRBJ2-7; TRBD1 agrees at 7 bases. The germline V gene encodes CDR1 SNHLY and CDR2 FYNNEI. With V trimmed by 9 bases and J by 0 bases, 5 bases remained unmatched. The CDR3 sequence is 13 residues long. The CDR3 DNA reads as TGTGCCAGTTACCGGGACAGCTCCTACGAGCAGTACTTC. As protein: CASYRDSSYEQYF.